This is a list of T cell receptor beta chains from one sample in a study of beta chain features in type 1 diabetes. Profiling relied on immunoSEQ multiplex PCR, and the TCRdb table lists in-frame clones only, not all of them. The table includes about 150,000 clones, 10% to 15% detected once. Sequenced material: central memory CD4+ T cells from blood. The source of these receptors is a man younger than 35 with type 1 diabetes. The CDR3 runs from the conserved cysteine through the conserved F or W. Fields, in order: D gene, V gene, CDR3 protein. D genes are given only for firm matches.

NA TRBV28 CASSLGVEGTQYF
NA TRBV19 CASSNPSSYNEQFF
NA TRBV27 CASSLSVGDSYEQYF
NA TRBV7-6 CASSLAQGSEQYF
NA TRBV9 CASSKEAAQETQYF
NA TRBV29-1 CSVRIPGDTQYF
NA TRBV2 CASRSGVYGYTF
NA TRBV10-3 CAISESTANYGYTF
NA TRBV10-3 CAISESGSLNTEAFF
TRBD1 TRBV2 CASRRTGTLETQYF
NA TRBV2 CATRGGNEQFF
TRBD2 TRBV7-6 CASSLAASGGQETQYF
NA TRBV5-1 CASSLSQLSGANVLTF
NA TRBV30 CACDQIGGETQYF
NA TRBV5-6 CASSFARGIDQPQHF
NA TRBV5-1 CASSPEASRGYTF
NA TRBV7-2 CASSLFRGNQPQHF
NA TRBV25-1 CASSPDTDTQYF
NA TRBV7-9 CASSMGVPNSPLHF
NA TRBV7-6 CASSLLTGGGQQYF
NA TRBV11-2 CASSLLGNTEAFF
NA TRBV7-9 CASSLNTNQETQYF
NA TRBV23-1 CASSLVRTGYEQYF
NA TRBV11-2 CASSQQTGREKLFF
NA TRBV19 CATSETYNSPLHF
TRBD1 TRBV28 CASTPADRAYEQYF
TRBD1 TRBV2 CASSRDSYGYTF
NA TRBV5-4 CASSLRDGGSYNEQFF
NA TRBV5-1 CASTSALNYEQYF
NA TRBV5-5 CASSFADSNQPQHF
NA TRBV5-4 CASSVVDTGELFF
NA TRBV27 CASSLSGRINTGELFF
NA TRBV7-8 CASSLATALPDEQYF
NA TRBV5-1 CASSLQGSDNSPLHF
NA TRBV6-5 CASSYGGTQETQYF
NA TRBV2 CASLVRYEQYF
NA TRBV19 CASSMGRNTEAFF
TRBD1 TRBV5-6 CASGQGAGYEQYF
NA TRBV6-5 CASRRGGGGYTF
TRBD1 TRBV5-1 CASAKTGGGYEQYF
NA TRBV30 CAWSAQGNYGYTF
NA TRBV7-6 CASSQDLDEQYF
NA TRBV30 CAWSARGDQPQHF
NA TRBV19 CASWDGTPTYEQYF
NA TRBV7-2 CASSFDSMLGEQFF
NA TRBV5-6 CASSPGQLNYGYTF
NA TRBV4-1 CASSQDGRKLFF
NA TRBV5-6 CASSLDLIGPDYGYTF
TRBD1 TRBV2 CASSDTLGQGSKNTIYF
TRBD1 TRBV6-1 CASSLGTAKETQYF
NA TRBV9 CASSVDPDQPQHF
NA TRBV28 CASSAGTRSYNEQFF
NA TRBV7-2 CASSLTEANEKLFF
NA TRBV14 CASSQGEFTGYTF
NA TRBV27 CASSGGTGTNQPQHF